The 17 T cell receptor beta chains listed next were all sequenced from one sample in a study of identical twins. One entry per CDR3 protein results from TCRdb running MiXCR on the 5' RACE reads. In the table there are about 190,000 distinct CDR3 sequences, approximately 15% of which are singletons. These data were also reused for a study on T cells expressing NK-cell markers.

Source material: CD8+ T cells sorted from blood. The receptor set was obtained from a woman under 30 in good health.

This chain joins TRBV29-1 and TRBJ2-5; D is undetermined. CDR3 length: 12 residues. The germline gives CDR1 SQVTM, CDR2 ANQGSEA. V was cut by 3 bases and J by 5 bases, with 10 bases left in between. This CDR3 is CSVDVGLETQYF. DNA for the CDR3: TGCAGCGTTGATGTCGGGTTGGAGACCCAGTACTTC. Supplemented by reference TRBV29-1 and TRBJ2-5, the full variable domain reads SAVISQKPSRDICQRGTSLTIQCQVDSQVTMMFWYRQQPGQSLTLIATANQGSEATYESGFVIDKFPISRPNLTFSTLTVSNMSPEDSSIYLCSVDVGLETQYFGPGTRLLVL.

A few counts support this clonotype. The chain uses TRBV5-1 and TRBJ2-3; D is ambiguous. The V end was cut by 2 bases, the J end by 5 bases, with 18 bases between. CDR1 SGHRS and CDR2 YFSETQ come from the germline V gene. This CDR3 has 16 residues. CDR3 DNA sequence: TGCGCCAGCAGCTTTTATTATCACGTTACTGGAGATACGCAGTATTTT. It codes for CASSFYYHVTGDTQYF.

By frequency in the sample, this clonotype is medium-sized. The chain uses TRBV5-6 and TRBJ1-2; 8 positions agree with TRBD1. Germline lookup yields CDR1 SGHDT and CDR2 YYEEEE. Unmatched junction bases numbered 14, after V lost 3 bases and J lost 4 bases. This CDR3 is 17 amino acids long. Here the CDR3 DNA reads TGTGCCAGCAGCTCCGGACAGGGTTCACTCGTCTTCTATGGCTACACCTTC. Its protein product is CASSSGQGSLVFYGYTF.

This clonotype was observed a few times. The V call is TRBV6-1, the J call TRBJ2-1, with 9 bases that match TRBD2. The CDR3 is 15 amino acids. V shed 6 bases, J shed 2 bases, and the junction held 5 bases outside the gene matches. Per the germline V gene, CDR1 is MNHNS and CDR2 is SASEGT. The CDR3 bases are TGTGCCAGCAGCCCGGCTAGCGGGACCTACAATGAGCAGTTCTTC. Its translation is CASSPASGTYNEQFF.

This clonotype was counted ten times or more. The chain employs TRBV20-1 and TRBJ2-4; unclear D gene. The ends were cut back, 1 base at V and 7 bases at J, with 11 bases in the middle. Germline V gene lookup returns CDR1 DFQATT and CDR2 SNEGSKA (reference sequence). The CDR3 totals 13 residues. The CDR3 reads CSARALTGNIQYF. The DNA for the CDR3 is TGCAGTGCTAGAGCCCTGACTGGGAACATTCAGTACTTC.

This rearrangement joins TRBV2 to TRBJ2-3; D gene ambiguous. The CDR3 is 12 amino acids. V lost 4 bases, J lost 6 bases, and 8 bases lay in between. Germline V gene sequence: CDR1 SNHLY, CDR2 FYNNEI. In DNA, the CDR3 is TGTGCCAGCAGTGGTTCTGAGGATACGCAGTATTTT. Amino acid sequence: CASSGSEDTQYF.

The V call is TRBV15, the J call TRBJ1-2; unclear D gene. The CDR3 is 14 residues long. Germline V lookup: CDR1 LNHNV, CDR2 YYDKDF (reference sequence). Trimming stripped 0 bases from V and 8 bases from J, with 13 bases between. CDR3 coding DNA: TGTGCCACCAGCAGAGATCGAGATTTTGAGGGCTACACCTTC. Protein product: CATSRDRDFEGYTF.

The rearrangement joins TRBV7-9 to TRBJ2-4; D might be TRBD1 (7 bases). CDR3 length: 16 amino acids. V was pared by 4 bases and J by 1 base, with 14 bases between. CDR1 SEHNR and CDR2 FQNEAQ come from the germline V gene (reference sequence). Here the CDR3 DNA reads TGTGCCAGCAGCTCTAGCGACAGGGAGGCCAAAAACATTCAGTACTTC. It encodes CASSSSDREAKNIQYF.

Many counts were recorded for this clonotype. One end of the junction varies from germline; a read error may be responsible. The J gene is TRBJ2-7, the V gene TRBV2; D is perhaps TRBD2 (6 bases). CDR1 and CDR2 (germline): SNHLY, FYNNEI. The CDR3 contains 13 residues. The CDR3 protein is CASSRDSSYEQYF. CDR3 DNA sequence: TGCGCCAGCAGCCGGGACTCTTCCTACGAGCAGTACTTC.

The sample holds many counts of this clonotype. The V gene is TRBV5-1, the J gene TRBJ2-5, with D possibly TRBD2 on 6 matching bases. The CDR3 runs 13 residues. Germline V gene data show CDR1 as SGHRS and CDR2 as YFSETQ. V was trimmed by 1 base and J by 5 bases, leaving 9 bases between them. This CDR3 is CASSLSRGETQYF. CDR3 DNA: TGCGCCAGCAGCTTGTCGCGGGGCGAGACCCAGTACTTC.

This clonotype was observed at least ten times. This chain uses TRBV2 with TRBJ2-2; a possible D gene is TRBD1 (5 bases). This CDR3 has 16 residues. Germline assignment: CDR1 SNHLY and CDR2 FYNNEI. The V end was cut by 6 bases, the J end by 10 bases, with 24 bases between. In DNA, the CDR3 is TGTGCCAGCAGCGGCCCGGGCAGGGTTGGAAACACGGAGCTGTTTTTT. Translating gives CASSGPGRVGNTELFF.

This clonotype was recorded a few times. The chain joins TRBV12-3 or TRBV12-4 to TRBJ2-5; 8 positions agree with TRBD2. This CDR3 spans 13 amino acids. Trimming removed 6 bases from V and 3 bases from J; junction bases left unmatched: 3. CDR3 protein: CASSPRGEETQYF. In nucleotides, the CDR3 is TGTGCCAGCAGCCCGCGGGGGGAAGAGACCCAGTACTTC.

This clonotype has just a few counts. This chain joins TRBV20-1 and TRBJ2-5, with no clear D. Germline V gene sequence: CDR1 DFQATT, CDR2 SNEGSKA (reference sequence). The CDR3 covers 16 residues. V was pared by 3 bases and J by 5 bases, with 22 bases between. CDR3 nucleotide sequence: TGCAGTGCTAGTACAAACGCCGGGCCCCGGCGTGAGACCCAGTACTTC. This gives the protein CSASTNAGPRRETQYF.

This clonotype has just a few counts. The chain joins TRBV5-1 to TRBJ2-2; perhaps D is TRBD1 or TRBD2 (5 bases each). Germline V gene sequence: CDR1 SGHRS, CDR2 YFSETQ. The CDR3 contains 15 residues. Trimming took 0 bases from V and 3 from J, leaving 9 bases between them. The DNA of the CDR3 is TGCGCCAGCAGCTTGGAAGGGACGTACACCGGGGAGCTGTTTTTT. Its protein product is CASSLEGTYTGELFF. Complete variable domain (other parts from reference TRBV5-1 and TRBJ2-2): KAGVTQTPRYLIKTRGQQVTLSCSPISGHRSVSWYQQTPGQGLQFLFEYFSETQRNKGNFPGRFSGRQFSNSRSEMNVSTLELGDSALYLCASSLEGTYTGELFFGEGSRLTVL.

The gene calls are TRBV7-6 and TRBJ2-3; D is unclear. The CDR3 extends over 15 amino acids. The V gene lost 2 bases and the J gene lost 2 bases, with 11 bases spanning the gap. CDR1 and CDR2 from the germline V gene are SGHVS and FNYEAQ. The CDR3 reads CASSLNSFPTDTQYF. The CDR3 nucleotides read TGTGCCAGCAGCTTAAACTCATTTCCCACAGATACGCAGTATTTT.

Concerning this clonotype itself: It may be a read error: a sequence one base away is much more abundant. The J gene is TRBJ2-7, the V gene TRBV29-1, with 10 bases matching TRBD2. The J segment lost 6 bases and the V segment lost 5 bases, leaving 4 bases of the junction unmatched. There are 12 residues in the CDR3. Germline V gene lookup returns CDR1 SQVTM and CDR2 ANQGSEA. CDR3 bases: TGCAGCGTTTCTAGCGGGAGCTGCGAGCAGTACTTC. Encoded protein: CSVSSGSCEQYF.

The V call is TRBV9, the J call TRBJ2-7; 8 bases align to TRBD2. Looked up from germline, CDR1 is SGDLS and CDR2 is YYNGEE. Trimming took 0 bases from V and 4 from J; bases not matched to a gene: 3. The CDR3 is 14 residues long. CDR3 nucleotides: TGTGCCAGCAGCGTAGGTGGCGGGGGGTACGAGCAGTACTTC. As protein: CASSVGGGGYEQYF. The complete variable domain, with remaining parts taken from reference TRBV9 and TRBJ2-7, reads DSGVTQTPKHLITATGQRVTLRCSPRSGDLSVYWYQQSLDQGLQFLIQYYNGEERAKGNILERFSAQQFPDLHSELNLSSLELGDSALYFCASSVGGGGYEQYFGPGTRLTVT.